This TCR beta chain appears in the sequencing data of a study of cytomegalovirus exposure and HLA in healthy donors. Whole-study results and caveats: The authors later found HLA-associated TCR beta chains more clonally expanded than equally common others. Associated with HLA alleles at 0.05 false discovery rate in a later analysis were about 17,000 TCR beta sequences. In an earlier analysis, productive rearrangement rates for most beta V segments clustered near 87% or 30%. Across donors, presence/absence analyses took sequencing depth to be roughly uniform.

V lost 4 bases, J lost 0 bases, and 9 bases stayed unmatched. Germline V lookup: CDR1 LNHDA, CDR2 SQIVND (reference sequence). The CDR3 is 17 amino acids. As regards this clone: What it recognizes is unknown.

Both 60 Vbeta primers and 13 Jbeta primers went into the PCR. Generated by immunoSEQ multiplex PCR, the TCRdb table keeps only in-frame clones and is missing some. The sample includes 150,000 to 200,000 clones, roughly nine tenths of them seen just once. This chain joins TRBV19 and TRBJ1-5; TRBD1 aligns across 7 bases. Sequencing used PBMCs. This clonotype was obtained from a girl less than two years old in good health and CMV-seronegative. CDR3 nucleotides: TGTGCCAGTAGTAAACACGGGACAGCATATAGCAATCAGCCCCAGCATTTT. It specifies CASSKHGTAYSNQPQHF.